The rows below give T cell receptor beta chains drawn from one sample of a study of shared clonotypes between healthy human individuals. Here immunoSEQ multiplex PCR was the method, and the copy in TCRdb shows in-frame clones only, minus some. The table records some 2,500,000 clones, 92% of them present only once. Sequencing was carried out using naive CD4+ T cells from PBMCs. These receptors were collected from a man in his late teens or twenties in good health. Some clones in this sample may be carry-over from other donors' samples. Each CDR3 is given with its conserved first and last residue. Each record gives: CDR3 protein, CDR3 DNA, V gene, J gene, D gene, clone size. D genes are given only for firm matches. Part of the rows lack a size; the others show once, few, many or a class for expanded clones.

CASSNLRLDTGELFF,TGTGCCAGCAGTAACCTGAGGTTGGACACCGGGGAGCTGTTTTTT,TRBV6-1,TRBJ2-2,NA,NA
CATIYGGASGRGTGELFF,TGTGCCACCATCTATGGAGGGGCTAGCGGGAGAGGCACCGGGGAGCTGTTTTTT,TRBV28,TRBJ2-2,TRBD2,NA
CASSTLGTVNTEAFF,TGTGCCAGTAGTACACTCGGGACAGTCAACACTGAAGCTTTCTTT,TRBV19,TRBJ1-1,TRBD1,NA
CASSFSVGRAGNYGYTF,TGTGCCAGCAGCTTTTCGGTCGGACGGGCTGGTAACTATGGCTACACCTTC,TRBV7-8,TRBJ1-2,NA,NA
CASKLQGFMNTEAFF,TGTGCCAGCAAGTTGCAGGGGTTTATGAACACTGAAGCTTTCTTT,TRBV28,TRBJ1-1,NA,NA
CASSRGGLAANTGELFF,TGCGCCAGCAGCAGAGGGGGACTAGCGGCGAACACCGGGGAGCTGTTTTTT,TRBV5-1,TRBJ2-2,TRBD2,NA
CASSSRQGIADTQYF,TGTGCCAGCAGCTCCCGACAGGGGATCGCAGATACGCAGTATTTT,TRBV7-2,TRBJ2-3,TRBD1,NA
CASSPLSSGSPTTDTQYF,TGTGCCAGCTCACCATTGAGTAGCGGGTCCCCTACCACAGATACGCAGTATTTT,TRBV18,TRBJ2-3,TRBD2,NA
CASSFPGDSTGELFF,TGTGCCAGCAGCTTTCCAGGGGATTCAACCGGGGAGCTGTTTTTT,TRBV5-4,TRBJ2-2,NA,NA
CASSQELVGTKNEQFF,TGCGCCAGCAGCCAAGAACTCGTGGGGACCAAAAATGAGCAGTTCTTC,TRBV4-1,TRBJ2-1,NA,once
CASSPELVGRYEQYF,TGTGCCAGCAGCCCAGAACTAGTGGGCCGGTACGAGCAGTACTTC,TRBV7-2,TRBJ2-7,NA,NA
CASSSAPGTEAFF,TGTGCCAGCAGCTCCGCGCCGGGAACTGAAGCTTTCTTT,TRBV7-6,TRBJ1-1,NA,NA
CASRTAGGTYEQYF,TGTGCCAGCAGGACAGCGGGAGGCACCTACGAGCAGTACTTC,TRBV28,TRBJ2-7,TRBD2,NA
CATRTGGSEQYF,TGTGCCACCCGAACAGGGGGAAGCGAGCAGTACTTC,TRBV6-5,TRBJ2-7,TRBD1,few
CAISESQGTGNTIYF,TGTGCCATCAGTGAGTCTCAGGGAACTGGAAACACCATATATTTT,TRBV10-3,TRBJ1-3,NA,NA
CASSVPAGGPSEQYF,TGTGCCAGCAGTGTCCCCGCGGGAGGGCCTAGCGAGCAGTACTTC,TRBV6-5,TRBJ2-7,TRBD2,NA
CASSPPGAGGETQYF,TGTGCCAGCAGCCCCCCTGGAGCGGGAGGGGAGACCCAGTACTTC,TRBV28,TRBJ2-5,TRBD2,NA
CASSLGSIETQYF,TGCGCCAGCAGCTTGGGTAGTATCGAGACCCAGTACTTC,TRBV5-1,TRBJ2-5,NA,NA
CASSRTLDTQYF,TGTGCCAGCAGCAGGACCCTCGATACGCAGTATTTT,TRBV6-6,TRBJ2-3,NA,NA
CASSYGGASGYTF,TGTGCCAGCAGCTACGGGGGGGCTAGTGGCTACACCTTC,TRBV2,TRBJ1-2,NA,NA
CASSQVRGAPTEAFF,TGCGCCAGCAGCCAAGTGCGGGGGGCGCCCACTGAAGCTTTCTTT,TRBV4-1,TRBJ1-1,NA,NA
CASSLAGLAGGPTDF,TGCGCCAGCAGCTTGGCAGGACTAGCGGGAGGGCCCACGGACTTC,TRBV5-1,TRBJ2-7,TRBD2,NA
CAISETDRGTPYEQYF,TGTGCCATCAGTGAAACGGACAGGGGAACGCCCTACGAGCAGTACTTC,TRBV10-3,TRBJ2-7,TRBD1,NA
CSFWTGGSEQYF,TGCAGCTTTTGGACAGGGGGGAGTGAGCAGTACTTC,TRBV29-1,TRBJ2-7,TRBD1,NA
CASSLYLGRTDTQYF,TGTGCCAGCAGTTTATATCTGGGACGTACAGATACGCAGTATTTT,TRBV27,TRBJ2-3,NA,NA
CASSGWTSGLAKNIQYF,TGTGCCAGCTCAGGGTGGACTAGCGGATTAGCCAAAAACATTCAGTACTTC,TRBV18,TRBJ2-4,TRBD2,NA
CASSLRDNQPQHF,TGTGCCAGCAGTCTCAGGGATAATCAGCCCCAGCATTTT,TRBV28,TRBJ1-5,NA,NA
CASSIGPYGYTF,TGTGCCAGTAGTATAGGACCGTATGGCTACACCTTC,TRBV19,TRBJ1-2,NA,NA
CASSVGGSYNEQFF,TGTGCCAGCAGCGTAGGTGGCTCCTACAATGAGCAGTTCTTC,TRBV9,TRBJ2-1,NA,NA
CASSQDNGPNTGELFF,TGCGCCAGCAGCCAAGATAACGGCCCGAACACCGGGGAGCTGTTTTTT,TRBV4-1,TRBJ2-2,NA,once
CASSQSGPGGTQYF,TGTGCCAGCAGCCAGTCGGGACCGGGGGGGACCCAGTACTTC,TRBV11-3,TRBJ2-5,TRBD2,NA
CASTKDRSYEKLFF,TGTGCCAGCACCAAGGACAGATCTTACGAAAAACTGTTTTTT,TRBV2,TRBJ1-4,NA,few
CASSPPSSGILANIQYF,TGTGCCAGCTCACCACCTTCTAGCGGGATATTGGCAAACATTCAGTACTTC,TRBV18,TRBJ2-4,TRBD2,NA
CASSLIIREETQYF,TGCGCCAGCAGCTTGATTATCAGGGAAGAGACCCAGTACTTC,TRBV5-1,TRBJ2-5,NA,NA
CASNDRGPYEQYF,TGTGCCAGCAATGACAGGGGCCCCTACGAGCAGTACTTC,TRBV6-1,TRBJ2-7,TRBD1,NA
CASSASSVAGDEQFF,TGTGCCAGCAGCGCTAGTTCTGTGGCGGGGGATGAGCAGTTCTTC,TRBV14,TRBJ2-1,TRBD2,few
CASSWRTGKGNTEAFF,TGTGCCAGCAGCTGGCGGACAGGCAAAGGGAACACTGAAGCTTTCTTT,TRBV7-8,TRBJ1-1,TRBD1,NA
CASSAGRAYEQYF,TGTGCCAGCAGTGCAGGTAGGGCCTACGAGCAGTACTTC,TRBV2,TRBJ2-7,NA,NA
CASSLVDSSPF,TGCGCCAGCAGCTTGGTGGACAGTTCACCCTTC,TRBV5-1,TRBJ2-7,NA,NA
CASSQPGSGEQFF,TGTGCCAGCAGCCAACCAGGCTCCGGTGAGCAGTTCTTC,TRBV4-2,TRBJ2-1,NA,NA
CASSPTSADGYTF,TGTGCCAGCAGCCCTACGTCCGCGGATGGCTACACCTTC,TRBV6-1,TRBJ1-2,NA,NA
CASSYLAGGSQITQYF,TGTGCCAGCTCATATCTAGCGGGAGGCTCACAGATTACGCAGTATTTT,TRBV18,TRBJ2-3,TRBD2,NA
CASSYGQGLRNTEAFF,TGTGCCAGCAGTTACGGACAGGGGTTACGAAACACTGAAGCTTTCTTT,TRBV6-6,TRBJ1-1,TRBD1,NA
CASSSGTSGRANTGELFF,TGTGCCAGCAGCTCCGGGACTAGCGGGAGGGCGAACACCGGGGAGCTGTTTTTT,TRBV5-4,TRBJ2-2,TRBD2,NA
CASSSGGGMNTEAFF,TGTGCCAGCAGCTCCGGAGGGGGGATGAACACTGAAGCTTTCTTT,TRBV11-3,TRBJ1-1,NA,NA
CAISESFRGGTEAFF,TGTGCCATCAGTGAGTCCTTCAGGGGAGGGACTGAAGCTTTCTTT,TRBV10-3,TRBJ1-1,NA,NA
CASRPPGTGKNIQYF,TGTGCCAGCAGACCACCCGGGACAGGGAAAAACATTCAGTACTTC,TRBV28,TRBJ2-4,TRBD1,NA
CASSGGGPGELFF,TGTGCCAGCAGTGGAGGGGGCCCCGGGGAGCTGTTTTTT,TRBV6-4,TRBJ2-2,TRBD1,once
CSGGSSLGYTF,TGCAGCGGGGGCAGTAGTTTGGGCTACACCTTC,TRBV29-1,TRBJ1-2,NA,NA
CAWSLGTSNQPQHF,TGTGCCTGGAGTCTGGGGACGAGCAATCAGCCCCAGCATTTT,TRBV30,TRBJ1-5,NA,few
CASSLAGVGGYGYTF,TGTGCCAGCAGCTTAGCGGGGGTGGGAGGCTATGGCTACACCTTC,TRBV11-2,TRBJ1-2,NA,NA
CASSPRQNTEAFF,TGTGCCAGCTCACCTCGGCAGAACACTGAAGCTTTCTTT,TRBV18,TRBJ1-1,NA,few
CASSYSMGGGYEQYF,TGTGCCAGCAGTTACTCTATGGGGGGGGGTTACGAGCAGTACTTC,TRBV6-5,TRBJ2-7,TRBD2,NA
CASIPGTGGYNEQFF,TGTGCCAGCATCCCCGGGACAGGGGGATACAATGAGCAGTTCTTC,TRBV25-1,TRBJ2-1,TRBD1,NA
CASSLVRDSGANVLTF,TGCGCCAGCAGCTTGGTACGGGACTCTGGGGCCAACGTCCTGACTTTC,TRBV5-1,TRBJ2-6,NA,NA